The 26 T cell receptor beta chains given below trace back to one sample, sequenced in a study of blood T cells in healthy people across ages. A second 7 to 11 cycle PCR used barcoded and J-beta primers. A single record per CDR3 protein comes from TCRdb applying MiXCR to the 5' RACE reads. The sample has about 1.4 million distinct CDR3 sequences; around 59% are singletons. The sequenced sample was blood. The receptors were gathered from a man younger than 35 in good health.

This sequence joins TRBV7-9 and TRBJ2-7; the D is unclear. Trimming removed 4 bases at V and 0 bases at J, with 10 bases between. Germline V CDR1 and CDR2: SEHNR, FQNEAQ (reference sequence). The CDR3 length is 14 residues. This CDR3 reads CASSSERLSYEQYF. The CDR3 bases are TGTGCCAGCAGCTCAGAGAGGCTCTCCTACGAGCAGTACTTC.

The V and J genes are TRBV7-2 and TRBJ2-3, with D perhaps being TRBD1 or TRBD2 (7 bases each). CDR1 and CDR2 from the germline V gene are SGHTA and FQGNSA. Trimming stripped 5 bases from V and 4 bases from J, with 16 bases between. This CDR3 contains 15 residues. CDR3 nucleotides: TGTGCCAGCAGCGCGTCCCCAGGGGGGGCAGATACGCAGTATTTT. It specifies CASSASPGGADTQYF.

This clonotype was counted a single time. The chain recombines TRBV15 with TRBJ2-7, with D possibly matching TRBD2 (6 bases). This CDR3 has 18 amino acids. Germline V gene sequence: CDR1 LNHNV, CDR2 YYDKDF (reference sequence). Trimming left V 0 bases short and J 1 base short, with 19 bases between. The CDR3 coding sequence is TGTGCCACCAGCAGAGATCTCGTGGGGAGGACGGTTTCCTACGAGCAGTACTTC. The encoded protein is CATSRDLVGRTVSYEQYF.

The V gene is TRBV11-2, the J gene TRBJ1-1; D is possibly TRBD1 (6 bases). The V and J ends lost 1 base and 4 bases respectively, with 16 bases between them. The CDR3 sequence is 16 residues long. Germline loops: CDR1 SGHAT, CDR2 FQNNGV. CDR3: CASSLAIRGGGTEAFF. CDR3 in DNA: TGTGCCAGCAGCTTAGCCATCAGGGGAGGGGGCACTGAAGCTTTCTTT.

This clonotype has just a few counts. The chain recombines TRBV3-1 with TRBJ2-4, with a tentative D call TRBD2 (6 bases). Trimming removed 0 bases from V and 2 bases from J, with 11 bases in between. Germline CDR1 reads LGHDT; CDR2 reads YNNKEL (reference sequence). The CDR3 loop spans 16 amino acids. The CDR3 nucleotides are TGTGCCAGCAGCCAAGATAGGAGGGGACCCAAAAACATTCAGTACTTC. Amino acids: CASSQDRRGPKNIQYF. Full variable domain (remainder filled in from reference TRBV3-1 and TRBJ2-4): DTAVSQTPKYLVTQMGNDKSIKCEQNLGHDTMYWYKQDSKKFLKIMFSYNNKELIINETVPNRFSPKSPDKAHLNLHINSLELGDSAVYFCASSQDRRGPKNIQYFGAGTRLSVL.

This clonotype was counted only a few times. The chain links TRBV27 to TRBJ2-1; TRBD2 agrees at 7 bases. The CDR3 loop spans 11 amino acids. Germline V gene data show CDR1 as MNHEY and CDR2 as SMNVEV (reference sequence). J gave up 9 bases and V 7 bases, and 3 bases lay outside the gene matches. CDR3 region: CASTGGFEQFF. As DNA, the CDR3 is TGTGCCAGCACCGGGGGGTTTGAGCAGTTCTTC.

This clonotype was counted many times. The gene calls are TRBV29-1 and TRBJ2-5, with TRBD1 matching over 8 bases. The CDR3 sequence is 14 residues long. V dropped 7 bases and J dropped 2; count of bases not matched to a gene: 9. In germline, CDR1 is SQVTM, CDR2 ANQGSEA. The CDR3 sequence is CSATGTGIQETQYF. CDR3 sequence (DNA): TGCAGCGCCACCGGGACAGGCATACAAGAGACCCAGTACTTC. Full variable domain (outside the CDR3, taken from reference TRBV29-1 and TRBJ2-5): SAVISQKPSRDICQRGTSLTIQCQVDSQVTMMFWYRQQPGQSLTLIATANQGSEATYESGFVIDKFPISRPNLTFSTLTVSNMSPEDSSIYLCSATGTGIQETQYFGPGTRLLVL.

The chain recombines TRBV12-3 or TRBV12-4 with TRBJ2-4; D is perhaps TRBD2 (5 bases). The DNA matches TRBJ2-7 better at its end, which makes the J call doubtful. The CDR3 length is 13 residues. The CDR3 DNA reads TGTGCCAGCACCCCTCCCGGGGCCTACGAGCAGTACTTC. Amino acids: CASTPPGAYEQYF.

Only a few counts were recorded for this clonotype. V and J are TRBV29-1 and TRBJ1-1, with 10 nucleotides matching TRBD1. V gave up 2 bases and J gave up 4 bases; unmatched junction bases: 10. CDR3 size: 16 residues. Germline assignment: CDR1 SQVTM and CDR2 ANQGSEA. The CDR3 spells CSVEISGQGLGTEAFF. CDR3 DNA: TGCAGCGTTGAAATTTCGGGACAGGGGTTGGGCACTGAAGCTTTCTTT.

On this clonotype itself: Mismatch with germline at one junction end may stem from a read error. This chain uses TRBV13 with TRBJ1-3; D is unclear. CDR3 length: 15 residues. Germline values: CDR1 PRHDT, CDR2 FYEKMQ (reference sequence). This CDR3 is CARSTTRDSGNTIYF. The CDR3, as DNA: TGTGCCCGCAGCACCACCCGGGACTCTGGAAACACCATATATTTT.

The chain joins TRBV10-3 to TRBJ2-1; the D gene is possibly TRBD2 (6 bases). This CDR3 contains 13 residues. Trimming removed 2 bases at V and 7 bases at J, with 9 bases between. Germline CDR1 is ENHRY and CDR2 is SYGVKD. In DNA form, the CDR3 reads TGTGCCATCAGTGAGATCGGGGGTAATGAGCAGTTCTTC. Protein: CAISEIGGNEQFF.

The chain links TRBV4-1 to TRBJ2-1; weak D call: TRBD1 (6 bases). The V and J ends lost 1 base and 15 bases respectively, with 22 bases between them. The germline V gene encodes CDR1 MGHRA and CDR2 YSYEKL. This CDR3 has 15 residues. The CDR3 bases are TGCGCCAGCAGCCAAGTTTCAGGGGCAGCAGCAGTCCGGTTCTTC. Protein sequence: CASSQVSGAAAVRFF.

The chain recombines TRBV5-1 with TRBJ2-7; D may be TRBD1 (7 bases). The J call may be incorrect, as the DNA end agrees better with TRBJ2-5. Germline CDR1 SGHRS, CDR2 YFSETQ. The CDR3 spans 14 residues. The CDR3: CASSDPGGMETQYF. The CDR3 DNA reads TGCGCCAGCAGCGACCCAGGGGGGATGGAGACCCAGTACTTC.

The V call is TRBV7-6, the J call TRBJ2-5; D is unclear. CDR1 is SGHVS, CDR2 FNYEAQ, per germline. V was clipped by 1 base and J by 1 base, with 13 bases between them. The CDR3 extends over 16 amino acids. CDR3 sequence reads: CASSLDGLEIQETQYF. The CDR3 DNA is TGTGCCAGCAGCTTAGATGGGCTGGAAATCCAAGAGACCCAGTACTTC. The variable domain in full, completed from reference TRBV7-6 and TRBJ2-5, reads GAGVSQSPRYKVTKRGQDVALRCDPISGHVSLYWYRQALGQGPEFLTYFNYEAQQDKSGLPNDRFSAERPEGSISTLTIQRTEQRDSAMYRCASSLDGLEIQETQYFGPGTRLLVL.

This clonotype was counted between two and nine times. V usage is TRBV7-2 and J usage is TRBJ2-1; tentatively, D is TRBD2 (5 bases). Trimming removed 5 bases at V and 8 bases at J, with 19 bases between. CDR1 is SGHTA, CDR2 FQGNSA, per germline. This CDR3 is 15 amino acids long. The CDR3 loop reads CASSQLGRSRDEQFF. CDR3 bases: TGTGCCAGCAGCCAGCTAGGTCGGTCGAGGGATGAGCAGTTCTTC.

The CDR3 bases are TGTGCCAGCAGCTTAAGTCAGAGCAATTCACCCCTCCACTTT. Translation gives CASSLSQSNSPLHF. The J gene is TRBJ1-6, the V gene TRBV7-9; D gene ambiguous. This CDR3 region has 14 residues. CDR1 is SEHNR and CDR2 is FQNEAQ in the germline V gene (reference sequence). Between the trimmed V and J ends, which lost 2 bases and 7 bases, there was a span of 9 bases.

The J gene is TRBJ2-7, the V gene TRBV27; 10 nucleotides agree with TRBD2. Germline-derived CDR1 and CDR2 are MNHEY and SMNVEV (reference sequence). The junction had 8 bases not matched to a gene; V was cut back by 7 bases and J by 5 bases. The CDR3 covers 14 residues. CDR3 residues: CASNTASGSHEQYF. The DNA of the CDR3 is TGTGCCAGCAATACGGCTAGCGGGAGCCACGAGCAGTACTTC.

The chain joins TRBV20-1 to TRBJ2-2; unclear D gene. Trimming stripped 1 base from V and 6 bases from J, with 15 bases between. The CDR3 runs to 15 residues. Germline CDR1 DFQATT, CDR2 SNEGSKA (reference sequence). For the CDR3, the DNA is TGCAGTGCTAGAGTGTCTTCGTGGTCCGCCGGGGAGCTGTTTTTT. Its translation: CSARVSSWSAGELFF.

The J gene is TRBJ1-4, the V gene TRBV29-1; perhaps TRBD1 as D (6 bases). This CDR3 has 13 amino acids. CDR1 and CDR2 (germline): SQVTM, ANQGSEA. Between the trimmed V and J ends, which lost 7 bases and 8 bases, there was a span of 17 bases. The chain's CDR3 is CSAAGEQGEKLFF. In nucleotides, the CDR3 is TGCAGCGCCGCAGGGGAACAAGGGGAAAAACTGTTTTTT.

This clonotype was observed a few times. The chain uses TRBV6-1 and TRBJ2-5; no definite D call. The J call may be faulty, since TRBJ2-7 better matches the DNA end. Looked up from germline, CDR1 is MNHNS and CDR2 is SASEGT. The CDR3 runs to 13 residues. In DNA form, the CDR3 reads TGTGCCAGCAGTGAACCTGATTACGGCGAGCAGTACTTC. Protein product: CASSEPDYGEQYF.

This chain links TRBV20-1 with TRBJ2-5, with D tentatively TRBD2 (5 bases). The CDR3 sequence is 12 residues long. The ends were cut back, 7 bases at V and 6 bases at J, with 15 bases in the middle. Germline V gene sequence: CDR1 DFQATT, CDR2 SNEGSKA (reference sequence). CDR3 region: CSGGYTQKTQYF. The CDR3 DNA reads TGCAGTGGAGGGTACACCCAGAAGACCCAGTACTTC.

The CDR3 is CASSQEAGAEKLFF. The CDR3 DNA reads as TGCGCCAGCAGCCAAGAAGCTGGGGCCGAAAAACTGTTTTTT. The J gene is TRBJ1-4, the V gene TRBV4-3; a possible D gene is TRBD1 (5 bases). CDR1 is LGHNA and CDR2 is YSLEER in the germline V gene. Deletions cut 0 bases from V and 8 bases from J, with 10 bases between. The CDR3 length is 14 residues.

The CDR3: CASSQSLLAGEYEQFF. The CDR3 bases are TGCGCCAGCAGTCAATCGTTACTAGCGGGAGAGTATGAGCAGTTCTTC. The chain uses TRBV23-1 and TRBJ2-1, with 11 bases identical to TRBD2. TRBV23-1 is an ORF, and what it does is uncertain. CDR3 length: 16 amino acids. V was pared by 0 bases and J by 8 bases, with 6 bases of the junction left unmatched.

The chain employs TRBV11-2 and TRBJ2-1, with 10 bases lining up with TRBD2. V dropped 5 bases and J dropped 8; count of bases not matched to a gene: 9. Germline V gives CDR1 SGHAT, CDR2 FQNNGV. There are 15 residues in the CDR3. The CDR3 DNA reads as TGTGCCAGCAGCGTAGGGAGCGGGGGGGATGATGAGCAGTTCTTC. It translates to CASSVGSGGDDEQFF.

The chain carries TRBV5-5 and TRBJ1-5; D possibly corresponds to TRBD1 (5 bases). Between the trimmed V and J ends, which lost 0 bases and 5 bases, there was a span of 15 bases. Looked up from germline, CDR1 is SGHKS and CDR2 is YYEKEE (reference sequence). This CDR3 has 16 amino acids. The CDR3 DNA sequence: TGTGCCAGCAGCTTGGACCCGGGACGCCTATATCAGCCCCAGCATTTT. Protein: CASSLDPGRLYQPQHF.

This clonotype appeared a few times. The chain employs TRBV7-2 and TRBJ2-5, with D maybe TRBD1 (5 bases). CDR3 length equals 15 residues. Germline CDR1 SGHTA, CDR2 FQGNSA. V was pared by 3 bases and J by 11 bases, with 22 bases between. CDR3 bases: TGTGCCAGCAGCTTTCAGGGCCACTCCTACAATGAGCAGTACTTC. Translated: CASSFQGHSYNEQYF. Full variable domain (rest looked up from reference TRBV7-2 and TRBJ2-5): GAGVSQSPSNKVTEKGKDVELRCDPISGHTALYWYRQSLGQGLEFLIYFQGNSAPDKSGLPSDRFSAERTGGSVSTLTIQRTQQEDSAVYLCASSFQGHSYNEQYFGPGTRLLVL.